The rows below give T cell receptor beta chains drawn from one sample of a study of shared clonotypes between healthy human individuals. Assay: immunoSEQ multiplex PCR; the TCRdb copy retains only in-frame clones and omits some. The data hold about 490,000 clones, with approximately 79% observed a single time. The specimen sequenced was PBMCs. The receptors derive from a woman aged 40 to 50 in good health. Some clones in this sample may be carry-over from other donors' samples. CDR3s include the opening cysteine and the closing phenylalanine or tryptophan. A D gene is named only where the DNA matches it firmly. Expanded clones are given a class, and other clones once, few, many or no size at all.

j_gene	v_gene	abundance	d_gene	CDR3nt	CDR3aa
TRBJ1-5	TRBV6-6	.	.	TGTGCCAGCAGTTACCCGGATTATCAGCCCCAGCATTTT	CASSYPDYQPQHF
TRBJ2-7	TRBV7-8	.	.	TGTGCCAGCAGCCCCCGGGACTCGGGCTCCTACGAGCAGTACTTC	CASSPRDSGSYEQYF
TRBJ1-1	TRBV28	.	.	TGTGCCAGCAGTGTGGGGACTGAAGCTTTCTTT	CASSVGTEAFF
TRBJ2-2	TRBV5-1	few	TRBD1	TGTGCCAGCAGCTTGGCAGGGGGCTTGAACACCGGGGAGCTGTTTTTT	CASSLAGGLNTGELFF
TRBJ2-7	TRBV5-8	.	TRBD2	TGTGCCAGCAGCTTGGATGGGGGGGGAGTCTCCTACGAGCAGTACTTC	CASSLDGGGVSYEQYF
TRBJ2-2	TRBV5-6	.	TRBD2	TGTGCCAGCAGCAAGGGACTAGCGGGAGGTCCCGGGGAGCTGTTTTTT	CASSKGLAGGPGELFF
TRBJ2-7	TRBV27	.	TRBD1	TGTGCCAGCAGTCGACCGGGACAGGGCATCTACGAGCAGTACTTC	CASSRPGQGIYEQYF
TRBJ2-3	TRBV28	medium-sized	.	TGTGCCAGCAGTTTTACGGCCCAAGTCCGCAATACGCAGTATTTT	CASSFTAQVRNTQYF
TRBJ2-1	TRBV30	.	.	TGTGCCTGGGGGTCCGGGAACAATGAGCAGTTCTTC	CAWGSGNNEQFF
TRBJ2-3	TRBV9	.	TRBD2	TGTGCCAGCAGCACACGACTAGCCGGCACAGATACGCAGTATTTT	CASSTRLAGTDTQYF
TRBJ2-7	TRBV11-1	.	.	TGTGCCAGCAGCCGCCTACTAGTCGGTCGCGAGCAGTACTTC	CASSRLLVGREQYF
TRBJ2-5	TRBV7-9	.	TRBD2	TGTGCCAGCAGCCCTGGACTAGCGGGAGAGGTAGAGACCCAGTACTTC	CASSPGLAGEVETQYF
TRBJ1-2	TRBV25-1	few	TRBD1	TGTGCCAGCAGTGACCCGAGGACAGGGCTTAGTAGCTACACCTTC	CASSDPRTGLSSYTF
TRBJ2-3	TRBV9	.	.	TGTGCCAGCAGCGTGACAGGAAACACAGATACGCAGTATTTT	CASSVTGNTDTQYF
TRBJ1-4	TRBV2	.	TRBD1	TGTGCCAGCAGTGCTCAGGGGGCGAGAGATGAAAAACTGTTTTTT	CASSAQGARDEKLFF
TRBJ1-1	TRBV28	few	TRBD1	TGTGCCAGCAGTTTACGCCAGGGGGCTGAAGCTTTCTTT	CASSLRQGAEAFF
TRBJ1-3	TRBV5-8	.	.	TGTGCCAGCAGTGTGACTTATTCTGGAAACACCATATATTTT	CASSVTYSGNTIYF
TRBJ1-6	TRBV30	few	.	TGTGCCTGGAGTGAACCGCAGGGGTCCTATTCACCCCTCCACTTT	CAWSEPQGSYSPLHF
TRBJ1-4	TRBV30	.	.	TGTGCCTGGAGTGTGGCCCTACACGAGAAACTGTTTTTT	CAWSVALHEKLFF
TRBJ1-4	TRBV30	.	.	TGTGCCTGGGGTCAAATGGGGGGTTCTAATGAAAAACTGTTTTTT	CAWGQMGGSNEKLFF
TRBJ2-2	TRBV4-3	once	.	TGCGCCAGCAGCCAAGTAATGGGTCCCGCCGGGGAGCTGTTTTTT	CASSQVMGPAGELFF
TRBJ2-2	TRBV6-6	.	TRBD2	TGTGCCAGCAGGCCTAGCGGGATGAACACCGGGGAGCTGTTTTTT	CASRPSGMNTGELFF
TRBJ1-1	TRBV18	.	TRBD1	TGTGCCAGCTCACCATGGGCAGGGGGGATGAACACTGAAGCTTTCTTT	CASSPWAGGMNTEAFF
TRBJ1-4	TRBV27	.	TRBD1	TGTGCCAGCAGTCCTCGCCGACAGGGGTCGGGTGAAAAACTGTTTTTT	CASSPRRQGSGEKLFF
TRBJ1-5	TRBV15	.	TRBD1	TGTGCCACCAGCAGAGGCATTGGGACAGGGAATCAGCCCCAGCATTTT	CATSRGIGTGNQPQHF
TRBJ1-1	TRBV18	.	TRBD1	TGTGCCAGCTCATCCGGGACAGCGAACACTGAAGCTTTCTTT	CASSSGTANTEAFF
TRBJ1-1	TRBV7-9	.	.	TGTGCCAGCAGCTTAGTGGCTGGCAGGCCGGGAAACACTGAAGCTTTCTTT	CASSLVAGRPGNTEAFF
TRBJ2-7	TRBV29-1	.	.	TGCAGCGTCTGTCCCGGGATTAGCTCCTACGAGCAGTACTTC	CSVCPGISSYEQYF
TRBJ2-7	TRBV28	once	TRBD2	TGTGCCAGCAGTCCTAGCGGGGGCGGGTCCTACGAGCAGTACTTC	CASSPSGGGSYEQYF
TRBJ1-5	TRBV25-1	.	TRBD1	TGTGCCAGCAGTGCGAACACAGGGGTTAATCAGCCCCAGCATTTT	CASSANTGVNQPQHF
TRBJ2-3	TRBV2	.	.	TGTGCCAGCACTGGCGTGGGAGATACGCAGTATTTT	CASTGVGDTQYF
TRBJ1-5	TRBV5-4	.	.	TGTGCCAGCAGCTTGGACAGTCAGCCCCAGCATTTT	CASSLDSQPQHF
TRBJ2-7	TRBV4-3	.	.	TGCGCCAGCAGCCAACTAAGGGCCCTCTCCTACGAGCAGTACTTC	CASSQLRALSYEQYF
TRBJ2-6	TRBV11-2	.	.	TGTGCCAGCAGCTTACCCCCCGGGGCCAACGTCCTGACTTTC	CASSLPPGANVLTF
TRBJ2-7	TRBV29-1	.	TRBD1	TGCAGCGTTGGCCAACAGGGGGGATCCTACGAGCAGTACTTC	CSVGQQGGSYEQYF
TRBJ1-3	TRBV19	.	.	TGTGCCAGTAGTCTCGCTGTTGGAAGGACCATATATTTT	CASSLAVGRTIYF
TRBJ2-7	TRBV5-1	.	.	TGCGCCAGCAGCCACCCTAGAGCCTACGAGCAGTACTTC	CASSHPRAYEQYF
TRBJ2-5	TRBV2	.	TRBD2	TGTGCCAGCATTGGACGGGAGGGAGAGACCCAGTACTTC	CASIGREGETQYF
TRBJ2-7	TRBV28	.	.	TGTGCCAGCAGTTTAGGACAGACTTCAGATGAGCAGTACTTC	CASSLGQTSDEQYF
TRBJ2-7	TRBV7-2	.	TRBD2	TGTGCCAGCAGCCGAACTAGCGGGAGGGCCCACGAGCAGTACTTC	CASSRTSGRAHEQYF
TRBJ1-1	TRBV28	.	.	TGTGCCAGCACCCGTGGGGGTTGGGACACTGAAGCTTTCTTT	CASTRGGWDTEAFF
TRBJ2-1	TRBV7-6	.	TRBD1	TGTGCCAGCAGCCCCGACAGGGGACTTGTTAATGAGCAGTTCTTC	CASSPDRGLVNEQFF
TRBJ2-1	TRBV27	few	.	TGTGCCAGCAGTTTCCTAGGGAGAGGGGTCCATGAGCAGTTCTTC	CASSFLGRGVHEQFF
TRBJ2-3	TRBV5-1	.	.	TGCGCCAGCAGCTTCAGCGGGCACAGCACAGATACGCAGTATTTT	CASSFSGHSTDTQYF
TRBJ2-1	TRBV5-1	.	.	TGCGCCAGCAGCTTGGAGGCGGGGTCGGGTAATTTGGAGCAGTTCTTC	CASSLEAGSGNLEQFF
TRBJ2-7	TRBV6-5	.	TRBD2	TGTGCCTCCGGGACTAGCGGCTACGAGCAGTACTTC	CASGTSGYEQYF
TRBJ2-7	TRBV5-5	.	TRBD2	TGTGCCAGCAGCCCAGGGACTAGCGAGTACTACGAGCAGTACTTC	CASSPGTSEYYEQYF
TRBJ2-3	TRBV28	.	TRBD2	TGTGCCAGCAGTCTTCCCTTACTAGCGGGAGGAGCGACCACGCAGTATTTT	CASSLPLLAGGATTQYF
TRBJ2-1	TRBV10-3	.	.	TGTGCCATCTGGGACGAGAGGAATGAGCAGTTCTTC	CAIWDERNEQFF
TRBJ1-1	TRBV29-1	.	.	TGCAGCGTGCGTTTTGGGGCTAACACTGAAGCTTTCTTT	CSVRFGANTEAFF
TRBJ2-2	TRBV27	.	TRBD2	TGTGCCAGCATTGGGAGCGGGAGATTTAACACCGGGGAGCTGTTTTTT	CASIGSGRFNTGELFF
TRBJ2-7	TRBV18	.	.	TGTGCCAGCTCACCAGAAACAGGGCGGAAAATGGGCGAGCAGTACTTC	CASSPETGRKMGEQYF
TRBJ2-1	TRBV11-3	.	.	TGTGCCAGCAGTTGGACAGCCGCCAACAATGAGCAGTTCTTC	CASSWTAANNEQFF
TRBJ2-5	TRBV5-5	.	TRBD1	TGTGCCAGCAGCCCCGCAGGGGGCTGGTCGGAGACCCAGTACTTC	CASSPAGGWSETQYF
TRBJ2-7	TRBV19	.	.	TGTGCCAGTAGTACAACGGACAGCTCCTACGAGCAGTACTTC	CASSTTDSSYEQYF
TRBJ1-2	TRBV30	many	.	TGTGCCTGGAAGAAACAGGAGAATCCATATGGCTACACCTTC	CAWKKQENPYGYTF
TRBJ1-4	TRBV28	few	.	TGTGCCAGCAGCCCCGGCGGCCCTGAAAAACTGTTTTTT	CASSPGGPEKLFF
TRBJ2-2	TRBV6-1	.	.	TGTGCCAGCATGTGGGTGGTCAACACCGGGGAGCTGTTTTTT	CASMWVVNTGELFF